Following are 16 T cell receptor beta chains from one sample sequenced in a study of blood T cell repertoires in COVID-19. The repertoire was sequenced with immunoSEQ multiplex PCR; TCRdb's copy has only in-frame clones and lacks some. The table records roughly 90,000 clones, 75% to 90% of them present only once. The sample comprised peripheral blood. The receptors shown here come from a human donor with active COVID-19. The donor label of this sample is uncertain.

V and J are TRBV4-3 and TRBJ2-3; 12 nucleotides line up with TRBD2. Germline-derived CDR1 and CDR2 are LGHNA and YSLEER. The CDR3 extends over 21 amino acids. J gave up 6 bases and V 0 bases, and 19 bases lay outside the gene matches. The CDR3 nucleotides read TGCGCCAGCAGCCAAGATCCCGGAAGCGTGGCTAGCGGGGGGGCCGGGGATACGCAGTATTTT. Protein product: CASSQDPGSVASGGAGDTQYF.

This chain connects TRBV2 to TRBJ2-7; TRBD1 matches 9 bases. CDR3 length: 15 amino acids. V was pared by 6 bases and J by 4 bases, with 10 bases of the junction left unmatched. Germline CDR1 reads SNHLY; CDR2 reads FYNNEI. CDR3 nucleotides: TGTGCCAGCAGCAATCCGGGACAGGGTTTTTACGAGCAGTACTTC. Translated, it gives CASSNPGQGFYEQYF. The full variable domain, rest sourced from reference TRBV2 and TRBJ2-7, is EPEVTQTPSHQVTQMGQEVILRCVPISNHLYFYWYRQILGQKVEFLVSFYNNEISEKSEIFDDQFSVERPDGSNFTLKIRSTKLEDSAMYFCASSNPGQGFYEQYFGPGTRLTVT.

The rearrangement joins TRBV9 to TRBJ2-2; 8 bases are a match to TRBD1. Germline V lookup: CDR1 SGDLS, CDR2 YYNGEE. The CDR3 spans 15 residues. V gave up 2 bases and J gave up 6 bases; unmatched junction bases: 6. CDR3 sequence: CASSVQQGVAGELFF. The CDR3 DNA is TGTGCCAGCAGCGTTCAACAGGGGGTCGCCGGGGAGCTGTTTTTT.

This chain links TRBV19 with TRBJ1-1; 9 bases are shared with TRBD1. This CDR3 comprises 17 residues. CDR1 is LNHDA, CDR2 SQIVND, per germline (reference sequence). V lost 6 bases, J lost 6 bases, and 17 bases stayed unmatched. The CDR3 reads CASRWGVTGGKNAEAFF. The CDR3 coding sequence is TGTGCCAGTAGGTGGGGCGTGACAGGGGGAAAGAATGCTGAAGCTTTCTTT.

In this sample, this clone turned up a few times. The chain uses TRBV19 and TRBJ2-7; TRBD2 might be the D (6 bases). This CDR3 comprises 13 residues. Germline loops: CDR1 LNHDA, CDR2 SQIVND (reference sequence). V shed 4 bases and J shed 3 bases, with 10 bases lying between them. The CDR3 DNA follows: TGTGCCAGTAGTAGTAGTAGCGGCTACGAGCAGTACTTC. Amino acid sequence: CASSSSSGYEQYF.

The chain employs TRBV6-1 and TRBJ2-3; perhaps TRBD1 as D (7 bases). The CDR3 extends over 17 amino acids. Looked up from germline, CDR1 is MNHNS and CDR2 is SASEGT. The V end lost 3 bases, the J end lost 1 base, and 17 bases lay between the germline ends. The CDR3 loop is CASSDLEGAFGTDTQYF. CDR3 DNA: TGTGCCAGCAGTGACCTGGAGGGGGCCTTCGGCACAGATACGCAGTATTTT.

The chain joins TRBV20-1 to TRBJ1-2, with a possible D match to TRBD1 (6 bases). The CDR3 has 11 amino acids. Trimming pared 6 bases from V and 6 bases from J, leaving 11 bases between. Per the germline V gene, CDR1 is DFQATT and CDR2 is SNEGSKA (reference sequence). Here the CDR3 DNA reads TGCAGTGCACGACAGGAGAATGGCTACACCTTC. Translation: CSARQENGYTF.

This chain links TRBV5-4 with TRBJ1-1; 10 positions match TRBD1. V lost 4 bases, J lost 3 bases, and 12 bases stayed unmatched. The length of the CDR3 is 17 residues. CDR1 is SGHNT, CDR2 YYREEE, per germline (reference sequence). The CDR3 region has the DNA TGTGCCAGCAGCAGACCAGGGGACAGGGGCTCGTACACTGAAGCTTTCTTT. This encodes CASSRPGDRGSYTEAFF.

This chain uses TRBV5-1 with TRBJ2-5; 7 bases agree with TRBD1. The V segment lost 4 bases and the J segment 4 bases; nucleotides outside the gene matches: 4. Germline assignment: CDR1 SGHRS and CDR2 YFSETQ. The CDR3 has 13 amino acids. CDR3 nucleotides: TGCGCCAGCAGCGGAACAGGGGCAGAGACCCAGTACTTC. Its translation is CASSGTGAETQYF.

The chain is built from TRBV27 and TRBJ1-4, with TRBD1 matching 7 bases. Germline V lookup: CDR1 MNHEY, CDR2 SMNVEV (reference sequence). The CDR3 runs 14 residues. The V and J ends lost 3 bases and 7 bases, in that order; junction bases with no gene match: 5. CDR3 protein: CASSFSTGTEKLFF. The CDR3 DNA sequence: TGTGCCAGCAGTTTCTCGACAGGGACTGAAAAACTGTTTTTT.

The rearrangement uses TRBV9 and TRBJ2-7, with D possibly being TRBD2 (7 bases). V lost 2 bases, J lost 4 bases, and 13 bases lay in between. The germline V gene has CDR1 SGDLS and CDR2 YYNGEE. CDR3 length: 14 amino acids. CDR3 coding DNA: TGTGCCAGCAGCGTCCGGGGGGCGGGTTACGAGCAGTACTTC. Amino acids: CASSVRGAGYEQYF.

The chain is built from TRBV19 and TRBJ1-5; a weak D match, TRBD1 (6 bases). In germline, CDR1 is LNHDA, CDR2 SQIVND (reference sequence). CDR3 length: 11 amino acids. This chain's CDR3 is CTGYGNQPQHF. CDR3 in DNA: TGTACAGGGTATGGCAATCAGCCCCAGCATTTT.

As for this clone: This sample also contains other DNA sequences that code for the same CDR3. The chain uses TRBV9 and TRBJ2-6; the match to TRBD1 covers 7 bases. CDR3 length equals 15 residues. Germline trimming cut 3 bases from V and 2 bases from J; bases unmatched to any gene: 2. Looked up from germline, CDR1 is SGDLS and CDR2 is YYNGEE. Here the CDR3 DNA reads TGTGCCAGCAGCGCAGACAGGGCTGGGGCCAACGTCCTGACTTTC. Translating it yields CASSADRAGANVLTF.

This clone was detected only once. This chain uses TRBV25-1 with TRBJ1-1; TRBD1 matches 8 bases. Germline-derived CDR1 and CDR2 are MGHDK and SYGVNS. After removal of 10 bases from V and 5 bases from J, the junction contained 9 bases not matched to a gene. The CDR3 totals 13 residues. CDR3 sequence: CATEGQGATEAFF. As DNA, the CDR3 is TGTGCCACCGAAGGGCAGGGGGCAACTGAAGCTTTCTTT.

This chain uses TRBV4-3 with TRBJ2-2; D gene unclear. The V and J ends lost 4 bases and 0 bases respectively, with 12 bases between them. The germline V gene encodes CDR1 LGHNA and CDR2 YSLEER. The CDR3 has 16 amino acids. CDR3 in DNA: TGCGCCAGCAGCCTGCTGACAACCGCGAACACCGGGGAGCTGTTTTTT. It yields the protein CASSLLTTANTGELFF.

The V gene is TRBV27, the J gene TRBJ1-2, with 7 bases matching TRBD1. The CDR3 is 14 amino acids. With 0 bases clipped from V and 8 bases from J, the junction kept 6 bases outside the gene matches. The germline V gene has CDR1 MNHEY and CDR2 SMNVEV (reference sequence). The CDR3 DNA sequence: TGTGCCAGCAGTTTATCGGGGCAGGGGGGCGGCTACACCTTC. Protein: CASSLSGQGGGYTF.